This T cell receptor (beta chain) was captured by sequencing in a study of blood T cell repertoires in COVID-19. Study summary: From the United States, Italy and Spain came samples of acute and convalescent COVID-19. T cells, B-cell-depleted T cells, or PBMCs provided the cDNA or gDNA that served as material.

Looked up from germline, CDR1 is SGHNT and CDR2 is YYREEE (reference sequence). Deletions cut 4 bases from V and 2 bases from J, with 15 bases between. The CDR3 loop spans 15 amino acids. This clone was counted at least ten times. As originally analysed: Using reference gene primer amplification, nucleated cell counts were estimated. Clones were read by immunoSEQ multiplex PCR, and TCRdb kept only the in-frame ones, dropping some. V and J calls and clone size are those listed in that table; D and trimming were worked out from the DNA. Of around 220,000 clones listed, approximately 80% are singletons. Sequencing input: peripheral blood. This TCR was recovered from a woman in her thirties or forties with active or convalescent COVID-19. The rearrangement links TRBV5-4 to TRBJ1-2; D might be TRBD1 (6 bases). The CDR3 DNA reads as TGTGCCAGCAGCATTCCGGGACACATAAACTATGGCTACACCTTC. This gives the protein CASSIPGHINYGYTF.